This T cell receptor beta chain was sequenced during a study of control samples from healthy donors and cancer patients. Concerning this clone: A junction boundary mismatches the germline segment, possibly from a read error.

This CDR3 is built from 15 residues. Germline CDR1 and CDR2: SNHLY and FYNNEI. Assay: immunoSEQ multiplex PCR; the TCRdb copy retains only in-frame clones and omits some. The sample includes 130,000 or so clones, roughly 92% seen only once; the top ten take less than 6%. The sequenced sample consisted of blood. This TCR came from a man aged 18-30 years in good health. The chain joins TRBV2 to TRBJ1-2; 10 bases align to TRBD1. The CDR3 DNA reads as TGTGCCAGCAGAGAAGGGACAGGGGAATTCTATGGCTACACCTTC. Residues: CASREGTGEFYGYTF. Variable domain in full (rest from reference TRBV2 and TRBJ1-2): EPEVTQTPSHQVTQMGQEVILRCVPISNHLYFYWYRQILGQKVEFLVSFYNNEISEKSEIFDDQFSVERPDGSNFTLKIRSTKLEDSAMYFCASREGTGEFYGYTFGSGTRLTVV.